Below, 11 T cell receptor beta chains from the same sample are listed, as sequenced in a study of CD8+CD57+ T cells in acquired aplastic anemia. Genomic DNA constituted the template upon which TCR beta VDJ and CDR3 profiling was performed. TCRdb re-called the reads with MiXCR, one entry per CDR3 protein. The table includes about 190,000 distinct CDR3 sequences, roughly 56% detected once. The sequencing input was sorted CD4+, CD8+, or CD8+CD57+ T cells (not recorded which) from PBMCs. These receptors were obtained from a human donor in good health, serving as a control.

V and J are TRBV5-1 and TRBJ2-5, with TRBD1 matching 9 bases. Germline CDR1 reads SGHRS; CDR2 reads YFSETQ. Losses at the gene ends were 3 bases for V and 11 bases for J; bases not matched to a gene: 14. The CDR3 length is 15 residues. This chain's CDR3 is CASSSGQGWQGTQYF. The CDR3 coding sequence is TGCGCCAGCAGCTCCGGACAGGGGTGGCAAGGGACTCAGTACTTC.

The chain couples TRBV7-6 to TRBJ2-3; 12 nucleotides line up with TRBD2. The CDR3 is 15 amino acids. CDR1 is SGHVS and CDR2 is FNYEAQ in the germline V gene. Trimming cost V 5 bases and J 4 bases; bases outside gene matches: 4. In DNA form, the CDR3 reads TGTGCCAGCAGCGAGACTAGCGGGGGATCAGATACGCAGTATTTT. Amino acid sequence: CASSETSGGSDTQYF.

This clonotype was seen just once. One end of the junction does not line up with germline, which may come from a read error. This chain connects TRBV19 to TRBJ2-3; D ambiguous. Germline lookup yields CDR1 LNHDA and CDR2 SQIVND (reference sequence). This CDR3 has 13 residues. CDR3 coding DNA: TGTGCCAGTAGGACTCAACAGACCGATACGCAATATTTT. Protein: CASRTQQTDTQYF.

This clonotype was detected many times. This chain joins TRBV5-6 and TRBJ1-1; TRBD1 might be the D (5 bases). This CDR3 region has 15 residues. The V gene's germline CDR1 is SGHDT and CDR2 YYEEEE. The V gene lost 1 base and the J gene lost 0 bases, with 10 bases spanning the gap. CDR3 protein: CASSLLGDLNTEAFF. CDR3 nucleotides: TGTGCCAGCAGCTTGCTCGGGGACTTGAACACTGAAGCTTTCTTT.

The chain links TRBV7-3 to TRBJ2-1, with 11 positions matching TRBD2. This CDR3 contains 16 residues. V lost 5 bases to trimming and J lost 7 bases; unmatched junction nucleotides: 10. CDR1 is SGHTA, CDR2 FQGTGA, per germline. DNA for the CDR3: TGTGCCAGCAGCCCCTTAGCGGGAGGGCCTTGGAATGAGCAGTTCTTC. Its protein is CASSPLAGGPWNEQFF.

This clonotype appeared many times. This chain links TRBV6-2 or TRBV6-3 with TRBJ2-7; possibly TRBD1 or TRBD2 for D (5 bases each). V was clipped by 5 bases and J by 3 bases, with 11 bases between them. The CDR3 loop spans 13 amino acids. CDR1 and CDR2 from the germline V gene are MNHEY and SVGEGT. The CDR3 nucleotides are TGTGCCAGCAGTACGGGGCAGATCTACGAGCAGTACTTC. It is translated as CASSTGQIYEQYF.

The genes are TRBV20-1 and TRBJ2-1; 7 nucleotides align to TRBD2. Germline loops: CDR1 DFQATT, CDR2 SNEGSKA (reference sequence). This CDR3 has 17 residues. CDR3 loop: CTPQRPSGTSSYNEQFF. The CDR3 region has the DNA TGCACGCCCCAACGGCCTAGCGGAACCTCCTCCTACAATGAGCAGTTCTTC.

This sequence joins TRBV24-1 and TRBJ1-1, with D unresolved. The CDR3 extends over 13 amino acids. The V gene's germline CDR1 is KGHDR and CDR2 SFDVKD. V gave up 1 base and J gave up 1 base, with 3 bases separating them. CDR3 loop: CATSDFKNTEAFF. DNA of the CDR3: TGTGCCACCAGTGATTTTAAGAACACTGAAGCTTTCTTT.

This sequence joins TRBV2 and TRBJ2-1; maybe TRBD2 (6 bases). Germline CDR1 reads SNHLY; CDR2 reads FYNNEI. This CDR3 spans 14 amino acids. V lost 2 bases, J lost 10 bases, and 15 bases lay in between. Here the CDR3 DNA reads TGTGCCAGCAGTGAATCACGGGGGTGGGAAGAGCAGTTCTTC. The encoded protein is CASSESRGWEEQFF.

Many counts were recorded for this clonotype. The CDR3 loop is CASSQVQSDRVEAEAFF. The CDR3 DNA sequence: TGCGCCAGCAGCCAGGTTCAGAGCGACAGGGTGGAAGCTGAAGCTTTCTTT. V is TRBV4-3 and J is TRBJ1-1; TRBD1 agrees at 7 bases. This CDR3 contains 17 residues. J gave up 6 bases and V 3 bases, and 16 bases lay outside the gene matches. Germline V lookup: CDR1 LGHNA, CDR2 YSLEER.

The genes are TRBV7-9 and TRBJ1-2; TRBD1 matches at 7 bases. The CDR3 contains 13 residues. The ends lost 9 bases at V and 4 bases at J; junction bases unmatched: 8. Germline CDR1 is SEHNR and CDR2 is FQNEAQ (reference sequence). CDR3 loop: CASSATGSYGYTF. The CDR3 nucleotides are TGTGCCAGTAGCGCGACAGGGAGCTATGGCTACACCTTC. Combining the CDR3 with reference TRBV7-9 and TRBJ1-2 gives the whole variable domain DTGVSQNPRHKITKRGQNVTFRCDPISEHNRLYWYRQTLGQGPEFLTYFQNEAQLEKSRLLSDRFSAERPKGSFSTLEIQRTEQGDSAMYLCASSATGSYGYTFGSGTRLTVV.